This TCR beta chain was captured in a study of blood T cells in healthy people across ages. Study-wide results and limits: Both naive CD4+ cell counts and diversity were greater in long-lived donors than in aged donors.

This clonotype was observed a handful of times. Its antigen is unknown. Caucasian, healthy and from Russia, the donors were aged between roughly 6 and 95. A sample-barcoded 5' primer and a J-beta primer mix were used in a second PCR of roughly 7 to 11 cycles. A template-switch adaptor that had 12 random nucleotides put a tag on each cDNA molecule. The yield of each sample was at least 2.5 million CDR3-containing paired-end reads. TCRdb recomputed calls from the 5' RACE reads with MiXCR, one row per CDR3 protein. Among 1.5 million to 1.8 million distinct CDR3 sequences, 40% to 45% were seen once, and the ten largest hold about 4.1%. The V gene end was trimmed by 10 bases and the J gene end by 3 bases; junction bases not matched to a gene: 10. The CDR3 loop spans 15 amino acids. Per germline, CDR1 SGHTA and CDR2 FQGNSA.

This clonotype was sampled from a young woman in good health. Specimen: blood. This rearrangement joins TRBV7-2 to TRBJ2-3; 10 positions agree with TRBD2. CDR3 nucleotides: TGTGCCACCCTCCCGGGACTAGCGAGAACAGATACGCAGTATTTT. Protein: CATLPGLARTDTQYF.